The 14 T cell receptor beta chains below all came from one sample that was sequenced in a study of early T cells in non-severe SARS-CoV-2 infection. TCRdb ran MiXCR on the 5' RACE reads and lists one entry per CDR3 protein. Of fewer than 40,000 distinct CDR3 sequences in the sample, over 6.5% were seen once. The sequencing sample was made of whole blood. These receptors were obtained from an adult who was a healthcare worker with PCR-confirmed SARS-CoV-2 infection or an uninfected control (not recorded which).

The chain is built from TRBV19 and TRBJ2-1, with D tentatively TRBD2 (5 bases). Trimming cost V 1 base and J 3 bases, with 16 bases left between them. The CDR3 length is 17 residues. Germline CDR1 is LNHDA and CDR2 is SQIVND (reference sequence). CDR3 region: CASSIADTSYYYNEQFF. CDR3 nucleotide sequence: TGTGCCAGTAGTATAGCGGATACTAGTTACTACTACAATGAGCAGTTCTTC.

At least ten counts were recorded for this clonotype. The chain links TRBV20-1 to TRBJ1-5; D possibly corresponds to TRBD1 (5 bases). Germline loops: CDR1 DFQATT, CDR2 SNEGSKA (reference sequence). The V end was cut by 3 bases, the J end by 0 bases, with 15 bases between. The CDR3 has 16 amino acids. CDR3 sequence (DNA): TGCAGTGCTAGCAGTTCAGGGTTTCCTAGCAATCAGCCCCAGCATTTT. It yields the protein CSASSSGFPSNQPQHF.

This clonotype occurred many times. J is TRBJ1-5 and V is TRBV28; TRBD1 might be the D (6 bases). V dropped 3 bases and J dropped 3 bases, with 12 bases sitting between them. The length of the CDR3 is 15 residues. In germline, CDR1 is MDHEN, CDR2 SYDVKM. CDR3 region: CASSFSQGVNQPQHF. The CDR3 DNA reads as TGTGCCAGCAGTTTTTCACAGGGAGTCAATCAGCCCCAGCATTTT.

This chain connects TRBV28 to TRBJ2-3; D not certain. The CDR3 spans 14 residues. Per germline, CDR1 MDHEN and CDR2 SYDVKM. Trimming shortened V by 1 base and J by 2 bases, and 7 bases separated the two germline ends. CDR3 protein: CASSLFRVTDTQYF. The CDR3, as DNA: TGTGCCAGCAGTTTATTTCGGGTCACAGATACGCAGTATTTT.

This clonotype was seen ten or more times. The gene calls are TRBV6-1 and TRBJ1-6, with TRBD1 matching over 9 bases. Germline values: CDR1 MNHNS, CDR2 SASEGT. CDR3 size: 15 residues. With 2 bases clipped from V and 6 bases from J, the junction kept 2 bases outside the gene matches. CDR3 sequence: CASSELDRGNSPLHF. The CDR3 DNA reads as TGTGCCAGCAGTGAACTGGACAGGGGTAATTCACCCCTCCACTTT.

This clonotype rates as medium-sized. The rearrangement links TRBV20-1 to TRBJ1-5, with TRBD1 matching 8 bases. This CDR3 spans 16 amino acids. Germline CDR1 and CDR2: DFQATT and SNEGSKA (reference sequence). Trimming removed 0 bases from V and 4 bases from J; junction bases left unmatched: 8. In DNA, the CDR3 is TGCAGTGCTAGAGAGCACAGGGGGGTAGGTAATCAGCCCCAGCATTTT. This encodes CSAREHRGVGNQPQHF.

This clonotype was detected ten times or more. The chain carries TRBV28 and TRBJ2-3; 12 bases agree with TRBD1. With 4 bases clipped from V and 8 bases from J, the junction kept 13 bases outside the gene matches. Germline V CDR1 and CDR2: MDHEN, SYDVKM. The CDR3 is 17 residues long. The CDR3 spells CASSSPGQGARRVTQYF. The CDR3 DNA sequence: TGTGCCAGCAGTTCTCCGGGACAGGGGGCTCGGCGGGTTACGCAGTATTTT.

In its sample, this clonotype was seen a few times. V is TRBV10-3 and J is TRBJ1-4; D is undetermined. CDR1 is ENHRY, CDR2 SYGVKD, per germline. This CDR3 has 14 residues. V gave up 0 bases and J gave up 8 bases, with 10 bases separating them. The CDR3 DNA is TGTGCCATCAGTGAGTCAGGGCTGGGAGAAAAACTGTTTTTT. It yields the protein CAISESGLGEKLFF.

This clonotype has at least ten counts. The rearrangement links TRBV7-3 to TRBJ1-1; D is unclear. The CDR3 is 15 residues long. Germline CDR1 is SGHTA and CDR2 is FQGTGA. V was trimmed by 3 bases and J by 0 bases, leaving 11 bases between them. The CDR3 is CASSFKTQMNTEAFF. The CDR3 DNA follows: TGTGCCAGCAGCTTTAAGACCCAAATGAACACTGAAGCTTTCTTT.

The genes are TRBV7-9 and TRBJ2-1, with D hard to call. The CDR3 is 12 residues long. V was pared by 10 bases and J by 4 bases, with 11 bases between. CDR1 and CDR2 from the germline V gene are SEHNR and FQNEAQ (reference sequence). The CDR3 sequence: CATKRDYNEQFF. CDR3 nucleotide sequence: TGTGCCACCAAACGAGATTACAATGAGCAGTTCTTC.

There are many counts of this clonotype. The CDR3 nucleotides are TGTGCCAGCAGCTTCCTGGACAGCCAAGAGACCCAGTACTTC. It is translated as CASSFLDSQETQYF. The V and J genes are TRBV7-9 and TRBJ2-5; D may be TRBD1 (6 bases). The CDR3 covers 14 residues. Trimming removed 3 bases from V and 1 base from J, with 9 bases in between. Per germline, CDR1 SEHNR and CDR2 FQNEAQ (reference sequence). Looking up the rest from reference TRBV7-9 and TRBJ2-5 gives the full variable domain: DTGVSQNPRHKITKRGQNVTFRCDPISEHNRLYWYRQTLGQGPEFLTYFQNEAQLEKSRLLSDRFSAERPKGSFSTLEIQRTEQGDSAMYLCASSFLDSQETQYFGPGTRLLVL.

The rearrangement links TRBV7-9 to TRBJ2-5; no clear D gene. Trimming removed 10 bases at V and 4 bases at J, with 10 bases between. This CDR3 is 11 amino acids long. Germline V gene lookup returns CDR1 SEHNR and CDR2 FQNEAQ (reference sequence). The CDR3 nucleotides read TGTGCCATTAGGGTGGGAGAGACCCAGTACTTC. This sequence encodes CAIRVGETQYF.

The sample holds many counts of this clonotype. The chain links TRBV7-8 to TRBJ2-4; D call uncertain. Trimming took 5 bases from V and 1 from J, leaving 9 bases between them. Germline loops: CDR1 SGHVS, CDR2 FQNEAQ. This CDR3 has 14 amino acids. CDR3 sequence reads: CASSPTGAKNIQYF. CDR3 bases: TGTGCCAGCAGCCCTACCGGGGCCAAAAACATTCAGTACTTC.

This clonotype is medium-sized by share. The rearrangement links TRBV12-3 or TRBV12-4 to TRBJ2-3, with TRBD2 identical over 11 bases. The CDR3 runs to 15 residues. With 6 bases clipped from V and 2 bases from J, the junction kept 4 bases outside the gene matches. CDR3 in DNA: TGTGCCAGCAGAGCTAGCGGGGGGCTCACAGATACGCAGTATTTT. Its protein product is CASRASGGLTDTQYF.